What follows is one T cell receptor (beta chain) and its context. Its antigen is unknown. The V gene's germline CDR1 is SGHTA and CDR2 FQGTGA. V lost 5 bases and J 1 base, leaving 6 bases between the germline ends. The CDR3 extends over 12 amino acids. This entry is derived from a study of CD8+ T cells in alopecia areata. Findings and limits, study-wide: There were many expanded lesional clones persisting in scalp and blood during tofacitinib.

As the sequencing template, cDNA was produced by extracting RNA and reverse transcribing it. Produced via immunoSEQ multiplex PCR; TCRdb's table is partial and in-frame only. Among 200,000 or so clones, over 45% were seen once, and the ten largest hold approximately 5.1%. Treatment meaning: oral pan-JAK inhibitor, 5-10 mg twice daily. Using a FACSAria, the CD4+ and CD8+ T cells were sorted from the PBMCs. V gene TRBV7-3 combines with J gene TRBJ2-7; the D is unclear. The TCR originated in a human donor with alopecia areata. The source material was CD4+ T cells sorted from blood, sampled at week 24, from a patient treated with tofacitinib. The CDR3 DNA follows: TGTGCCAGCAGCCCATTTTCCTACGAGCAGTACTTC. Protein: CASSPFSYEQYF.